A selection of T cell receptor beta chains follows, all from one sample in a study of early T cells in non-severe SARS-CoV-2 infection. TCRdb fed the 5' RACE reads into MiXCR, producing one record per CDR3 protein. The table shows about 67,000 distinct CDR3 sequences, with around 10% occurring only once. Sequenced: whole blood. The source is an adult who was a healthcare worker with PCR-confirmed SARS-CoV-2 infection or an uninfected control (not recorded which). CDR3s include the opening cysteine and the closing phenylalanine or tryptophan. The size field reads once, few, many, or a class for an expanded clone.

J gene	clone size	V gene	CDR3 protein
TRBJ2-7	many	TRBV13	CASSPDSKQYF
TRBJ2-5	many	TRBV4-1	CASSQVRKGRTRETQYF
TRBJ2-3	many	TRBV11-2	CASSFSGADTQYF
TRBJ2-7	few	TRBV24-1	CATSALKQGAYEQYF
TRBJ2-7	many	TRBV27	CASSLSGMDRSYEQYF
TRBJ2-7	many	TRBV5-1	CASSSASEQYF
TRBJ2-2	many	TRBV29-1	CSVEDGLAGDTGELFF
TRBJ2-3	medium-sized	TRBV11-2	CASRAAGGTDTQYF
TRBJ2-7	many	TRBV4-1	CASSQQTGVEQYF
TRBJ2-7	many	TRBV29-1	CSVEGTLGEQYF
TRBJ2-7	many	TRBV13	CASSLRTSSSYEQYF
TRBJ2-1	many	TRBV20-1	CSAARHGGLSQFF